This is a list of T cell receptor beta chains from one sample in a study of tumor-infiltrating lymphocytes in primary liver carcinoma. TCRdb used MiXCR to reprocess the multiplex PCR reads, holding one entry per CDR3 protein. The repertoire holds around 79,000 distinct CDR3 sequences, with roughly 69% as singletons. Sample: tumor-adjacent normal liver tissue. These receptors were obtained from a man aged 35 to 55 with primary liver carcinoma and hepatitis B virus infection. CDR3s include the opening cysteine and the closing phenylalanine or tryptophan. D genes are given only for firm matches. The size of a clone is reported for some rows only, either as once, few or many, or as a class for expanded clones.

d_gene	v_gene	j_gene	abundance	CDR3nt	CDR3aa
.	TRBV11-1	TRBJ2-5	.	TGTGCCAGCAGCCCAGTGCGAGTAAGCGAGATCCAGTACTTC	CASSPVRVSEIQYF
TRBD1	TRBV12-3/TRBV12-4	TRBJ2-3	few	TGTGCCAGCAGTTTCACAGGGGGTGGGGATACGCAGTATTTT	CASSFTGGGDTQYF
.	TRBV5-1	TRBJ1-2	many	TGCGCCAGCAGCTTGCTAGCGGCGCCCTATGGCTACACCTTC	CASSLLAAPYGYTF
.	TRBV7-3	TRBJ2-2	.	TGTGCCAGCAGCCTTACGGGCGGGACCGGGGAGCTGTTTTTT	CASSLTGGTGELFF
TRBD1	TRBV7-3	TRBJ2-2	few	TGTGCCAGCAGCTCTCGACAGGGGGACACCGGGGAGCTGTTTTTT	CASSSRQGDTGELFF
.	TRBV10-1	TRBJ2-1	.	TGCGCCAGCAGCCCCGGGACTGCGGATTACAATGAACTGTTCTTC	CASSPGTADYNELFF
TRBD1	TRBV12-3/TRBV12-4	TRBJ1-1	many	TGTGCCAGCACCCGGACAGGGCCCCGCACTGAAGCTTTCTTT	CASTRTGPRTEAFF
TRBD2	TRBV4-1	TRBJ2-3	.	TGCGCCGGCAGCCATCCGGGACTAGCGGGAGGGCCGGACGCAGATACGCAGTATTTT	CAGSHPGLAGGPDADTQYF
TRBD2	TRBV12-3/TRBV12-4	TRBJ2-7	.	TGTGCCAACAGTTTAGCTAGCGGGGCCGACTACGAGCAGTACTTC	CANSLASGADYEQYF
.	TRBV10-3	TRBJ1-1	.	TGTGCCATCAAGGCAGGGGAGAGCACTGACGCTTTCTTT	CAIKAGESTDAFF
.	TRBV12-3/TRBV12-4	TRBJ2-7	many	TGTGCCAGTCGACGAAGTTCCAGCTACGAGCAGTACTTC	CASRRSSSYEQYF
.	TRBV10-3	TRBJ1-1	.	TGTGCCATCAGTGAGTCAACTGGGGGCACTGGAGCTTTCTTT	CAISESTGGTGAFF
.	TRBV28	TRBJ2-7	.	TGTGCCAGCACCACACGGGGTATGCCTCGACAGCAGCCGGTGTACGAGCGGTACTTC	CASTTRGMPRQQPVYERYF
.	TRBV7-8	TRBJ2-7	.	TGTGCCAGTGGCCTTAGCTTCAACGAGCAGTACTTC	CASGLSFNEQYF
.	TRBV6-5	TRBJ2-6	once	TGTGCCAACAGTTCCGTCGCGGAGGCCAACATCCTGACTTTC	CANSSVAEANILTF
TRBD2	TRBV10-1	TRBJ2-3	many	TGCGCCAGCAGTGGGGAGCGGGACACAGATACGCAGTATTTT	CASSGERDTDTQYF
.	TRBV29-1	TRBJ1-1	many	TGCAGCTGGGCGGGCAGCTACACTGAAGCTTTCTTT	CSWAGSYTEAFF
TRBD2	TRBV12-5	TRBJ2-7	.	TGTGCTGGTCGGCATAGACTAGCGGGAGCGGTTAGCTACGAGCAGTACTTC	CAGRHRLAGAVSYEQYF
TRBD1	TRBV4-3	TRBJ2-3	.	TGCGCCAGCAGCCTAGGGGGACAGGGTGGTACAGATACACAGTATTTT	CASSLGGQGGTDTQYF
TRBD1	TRBV11-1	TRBJ2-5	.	TGTGCCAGCACCCCCGGGACAGGGGTAGAGACCCAGTACTTC	CASTPGTGVETQYF
.	TRBV29-1	TRBJ1-2	.	TGCAGCGTTGGGGCACCAACAGGAACTCAAGTGGCTAACTATGACTACATCTTC	CSVGAPTGTQVANYDYIF
.	TRBV14	TRBJ1-2	.	TGTGCCAGCAGCCAAGGGCGTACAATACAAGGTGGCTACGCCTTC	CASSQGRTIQGGYAF
TRBD1	TRBV6-1	TRBJ1-4	.	TGTGCCAGCAGTCAGGGACAGGGGTTATCAACTAATGAAAAACTGTTTTTT	CASSQGQGLSTNEKLFF
TRBD2	TRBV11-2	TRBJ2-5	.	TGTGCCAACATCCAAACTACTGGCGGGGGGAAAGAGACCCAGTACTTC	CANIQTTGGGKETQYF
.	TRBV11-2	TRBJ2-3	.	TGTGCCAGCAGCTTACGAGCTAGTGGACCTCCGGCGCAGTATTTT	CASSLRASGPPAQYF